The clone carrying this TCR beta chain was recorded only once. The data belong to a study of blood T cell repertoires in COVID-19. Across the study: Samples came from the United States, Italy and Spain, spanning acute and convalescent COVID-19. PBMCs, B-cell-depleted T cells, or T cells provided the cDNA or gDNA that made up the material.

Per the germline V gene, CDR1 is SGHTA and CDR2 is FQGNSA. The germline V and J ends were trimmed by 8 bases and 0 bases, with 20 bases remaining between them. This CDR3 is 16 amino acids long. Original processing notes: By means of reference gene primer amplification, nucleated cell counts were estimated. The table came from immunoSEQ multiplex PCR; TCRdb's copy has only in-frame clones and leaves some out. V and J calls and clone size are as listed in that table; D and trimming were resolved from the DNA. The sample records approximately 190,000 clones, 70% to 90% being singletons. This TCR was recovered from a woman aged 40 to 50 who had recovered from COVID-19. What was sequenced was peripheral blood. The genes are TRBV7-2 and TRBJ2-7, with D perhaps matching TRBD2 (6 bases). CDR3 nucleotide sequence: TGTGCCAGCCGATATACCACGGGAGTGAGCTCCTACGAGCAGTACTTC. Protein sequence: CASRYTTGVSSYEQYF.